The present entry profiles one T cell receptor beta chain with its context. The sample comes from a study of patients and donors after allogeneic stem cell transplantation. Germline V gene sequence: CDR1 DFQATT, CDR2 SNEGSKA (reference sequence). The CDR3 has 15 amino acids. The junction had 9 bases not matched to a gene; V was cut back by 2 bases and J by 6 bases. Each CDR3 protein is one row after TCRdb ran MiXCR on the RT-PCR reads. The table lists around 150,000 distinct CDR3 sequences, roughly 35% of them singletons, with about 50% in the top ten. This TCR derives from a human donor who was either an allogeneic HSCT recipient or a stem cell or donor lymphocyte infusion donor (not recorded which). It is not recorded whose cells these are; they may come from a transplant donor. The source material was blood, either unsorted or a sorted T cell fraction (not recorded which). The chain is built from TRBV20-1 and TRBJ1-2; 10 bases match TRBD1. The CDR3 here is CSARRPSGQGNGYTF. DNA for the CDR3: TGCAGTGCTAGAAGACCTTCGGGACAGGGGAATGGCTACACCTTC.